The clone carrying this TCR beta chain was found many times. Its antigen remains unknown. The sample originates from a study of CD8 T cells in ankylosing spondylitis. V trimming: 4 bases; J trimming: 4 bases; junction bases outside the gene matches: 8. This CDR3 has 16 residues. Germline V gene lookup returns CDR1 SGHTA and CDR2 FQGNSA. A quantitative 5'-RACE method, one with molecular barcodes, was used to make TCR beta libraries. TCRdb used MiXCR to reprocess the 5' RACE reads, holding one entry per CDR3 protein. Of about 500,000 distinct CDR3 sequences listed, about 5.2% were seen once; the top ten hold around 3.5%. Regarding the study as a whole: A motif in TCR beta, a set of about 8 highly homologous variants, appeared characteristic of ankylosing spondylitis blood. Peripheral blood held disease-linked clones only at relatively low frequency, and these were CD8+. There were earlier reports of some motif variants in reactive arthritis synovial fluid and blood. Significantly higher representation of disease-linked clones was reported for matched ankylosing spondylitis synovial fluid.

The chain has TRBV7-2 and TRBJ2-1; 9 bases fit TRBD2. The sequence derives from a male donor with ankylosing spondylitis. Input material: blood, either unsorted or a sorted T cell fraction (not recorded which). CDR3: CASSSTTSGLYNEQFF. CDR3 nucleotide sequence: TGTGCCAGCAGCTCTACGACTAGCGGATTATACAATGAGCAGTTCTTC.